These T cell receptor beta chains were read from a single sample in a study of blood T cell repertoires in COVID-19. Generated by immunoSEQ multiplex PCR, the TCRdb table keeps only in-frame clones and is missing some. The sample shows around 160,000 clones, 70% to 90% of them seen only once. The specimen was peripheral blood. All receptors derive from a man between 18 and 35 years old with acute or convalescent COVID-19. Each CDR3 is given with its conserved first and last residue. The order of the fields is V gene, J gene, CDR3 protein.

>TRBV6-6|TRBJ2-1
CASSYRDRGNEQFF
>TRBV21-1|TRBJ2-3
CASSKALAGDAQYF
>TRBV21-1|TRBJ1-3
CASSKGYRQVSDRGGSGNTIYF
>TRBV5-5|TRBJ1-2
CASSAGTLYGYTF
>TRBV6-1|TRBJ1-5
CASSSTGSSNQPQHF
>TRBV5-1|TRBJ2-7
CASTPWAGAHNYYEQYF
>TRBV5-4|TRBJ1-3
CASSPGPVEDNGNTIYF
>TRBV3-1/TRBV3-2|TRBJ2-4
CASSQPPSGGDLLAKNIQYF
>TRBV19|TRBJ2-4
CASSIGTGIFQYF
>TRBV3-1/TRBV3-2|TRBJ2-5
CASSQVGLAGGRYTQETQYF
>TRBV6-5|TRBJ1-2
CASSLTESPRGYTF
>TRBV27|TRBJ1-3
CASRKQGASGNTIYF
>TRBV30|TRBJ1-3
CAWSDGTGGNTIYF
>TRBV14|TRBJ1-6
CASSSQGGSYSPLHF
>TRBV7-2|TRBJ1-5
CASSPRWQGDQPQHF
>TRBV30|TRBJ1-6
CAWSRERNSPLHF
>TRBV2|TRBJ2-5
CASSEGRGKTQYF
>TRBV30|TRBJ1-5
CAWSTSGEPQHF
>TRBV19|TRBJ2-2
CASSTPDRAGLAGGTGELFF
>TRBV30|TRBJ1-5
CAWSVTAGLGQPQHF
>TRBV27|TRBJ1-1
CASTNLGGGGKAFF
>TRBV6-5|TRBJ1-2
CASSYSRTGGNYGYTF
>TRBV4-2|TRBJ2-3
CASSQDGPGWGPDTQYF
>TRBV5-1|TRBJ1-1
CASSSQGQGTEAFF
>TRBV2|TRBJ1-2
CASSDDRSGRYTF
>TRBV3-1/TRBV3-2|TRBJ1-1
CASSGARNTEAFF
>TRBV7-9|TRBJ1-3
CASSLAAGGTGNTIYF